This TCR beta chain is from a study of blood T cell repertoires in COVID-19 (TCRdb year 2020). The study in broad terms: Samples covering the acute and convalescent phases of COVID-19 were provided by collaborators in the United States, Italy and Spain. The material from the prospective study consisted of cDNA or gDNA derived from T cells, B-cell-depleted T cells, or PBMCs. Deeply sampled blood TCRbeta repertoires from subjects exposed to, actively infected with, or recovered from COVID-19 were included in the dataset. A freely available public database, intended as a resource for researchers studying the immune response to SARS-CoV-2, is where the repertoires were released. Samples were obtained from the ongoing ImmuneRACE study (first 160 participants) and from 1,254 subjects provided by 6 global collaborators. Nearly every sample came with metadata listing a de-identified subject ID, COVID-19 status, age in years and sex. Where available, HLA class I and class II types were obtained from metadata supplied by the sample provider rather than from assay-based typing.

Collaborating institutions collected whole blood in K2EDTA tubes following their own protocols. For TCRbeta analysis, collaborators shipped samples in one of three forms: frozen whole blood, isolated PBMCs, or DNA extracted from either of those sample types. TCRbeta CDR3 regions were amplified from genomic DNA using the immunoSEQ Assay, a bias-controlled multiplex PCR. In the authors' own workflow: Nucleated cell counts per sample were estimated from amplification of reference gene primers within the assay. To quantify the absolute abundance of each unique TCRbeta CDR3 rearrangement, sequence reads were collapsed and filtered. Productive Simpson clonality was computed per sample as the square root of Simpson's diversity index over productive rearrangements. Imported from immuneACCESS, the table was reduced by TCRdb to in-frame sequences with V and J called. These copies leave out some clones; in studies compared against another copy, an unresolved V gene accounts for under half, and the cause of the remainder is not known. The V and J calls and the clone size are those of that table, but D and trimming were determined from the DNA. The sample has 96,000 or so clones on record, roughly 84% of them singletons. 2.5% to 3.5% of the sample goes to the ten largest clones.

Notes on this clone: Its recognized antigen is unknown. Nothing much larger sits one base from this clone, and base qualities are not available.

Overall results and qualifications from the work: How much clinical and demographic metadata was included differed by source and by participant, and the metadata was provided uncurated.

The CDR3, cysteine through phenylalanine, is 14 amino acids long. Just CDR3 DNA is preserved here, 42 bases in frame from base 1. The germline V gene (reference sequence) yields LNHNV for CDR1 and YYDKDF for CDR2. The junction shows trimming of 0 bases on V and 0 bases on J, plus 5 bases between the germline ends. The chain couples TRBV15 to TRBJ1-1; the D segment cannot be called with confidence. The sequencing sample was made of peripheral blood. The TCR originated in a woman at least 80 years old with acute or convalescent COVID-19. CDR3 sequence: CATSRDRLNTEAFF. The sequence in DNA is TGTGCCACCAGCAGAGACAGGTTGAACACTGAAGCTTTCTTT.